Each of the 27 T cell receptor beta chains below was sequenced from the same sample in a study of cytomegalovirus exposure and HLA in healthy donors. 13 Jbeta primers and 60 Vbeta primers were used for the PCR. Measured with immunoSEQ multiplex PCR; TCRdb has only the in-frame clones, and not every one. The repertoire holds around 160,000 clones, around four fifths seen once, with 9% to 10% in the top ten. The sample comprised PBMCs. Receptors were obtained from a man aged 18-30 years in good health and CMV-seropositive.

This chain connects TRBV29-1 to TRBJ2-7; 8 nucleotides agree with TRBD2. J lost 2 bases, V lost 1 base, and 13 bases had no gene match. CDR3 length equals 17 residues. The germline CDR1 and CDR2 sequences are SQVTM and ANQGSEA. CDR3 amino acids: CSVEGGLDLGSPYEQYF. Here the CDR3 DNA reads TGCAGCGTTGAAGGGGGACTAGACCTCGGAAGTCCCTACGAGCAGTACTTC.

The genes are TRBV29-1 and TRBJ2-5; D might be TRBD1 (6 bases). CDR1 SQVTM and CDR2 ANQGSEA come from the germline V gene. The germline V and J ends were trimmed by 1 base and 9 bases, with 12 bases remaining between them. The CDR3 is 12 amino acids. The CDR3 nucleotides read TGCAGCGTTGAAGCTACCGGGACACCCCAGTACTTC. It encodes CSVEATGTPQYF.

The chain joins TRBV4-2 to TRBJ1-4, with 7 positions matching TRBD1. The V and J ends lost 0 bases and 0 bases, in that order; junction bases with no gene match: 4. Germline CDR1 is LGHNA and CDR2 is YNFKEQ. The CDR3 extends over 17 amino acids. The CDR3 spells CASSQEGTVATNEKLFF. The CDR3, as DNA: TGTGCCAGCAGCCAAGAAGGGACAGTCGCAACTAATGAAAAACTGTTTTTT.

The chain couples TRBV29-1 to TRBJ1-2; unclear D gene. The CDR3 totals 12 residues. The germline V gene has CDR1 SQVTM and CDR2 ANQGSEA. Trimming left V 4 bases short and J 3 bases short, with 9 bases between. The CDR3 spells CSVGGGYYGYTF. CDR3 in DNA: TGCAGCGTTGGAGGCGGCTACTATGGCTACACCTTC.

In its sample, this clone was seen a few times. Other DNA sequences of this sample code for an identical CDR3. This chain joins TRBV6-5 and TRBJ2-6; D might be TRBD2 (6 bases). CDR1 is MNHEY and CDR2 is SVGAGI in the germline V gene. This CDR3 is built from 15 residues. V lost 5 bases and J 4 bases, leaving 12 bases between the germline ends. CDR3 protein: CASSPGGSGANVLTF. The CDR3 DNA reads TGTGCCAGCAGTCCCGGGGGTTCCGGGGCCAACGTCCTGACTTTC.

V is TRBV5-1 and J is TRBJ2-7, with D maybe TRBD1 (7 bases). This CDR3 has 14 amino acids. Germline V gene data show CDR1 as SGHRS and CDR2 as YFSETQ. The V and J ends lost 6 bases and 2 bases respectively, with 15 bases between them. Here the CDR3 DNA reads TGCGCCAGCATTTCGACAGGGAGGCCCTACGAGCAGTACTTC. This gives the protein CASISTGRPYEQYF.

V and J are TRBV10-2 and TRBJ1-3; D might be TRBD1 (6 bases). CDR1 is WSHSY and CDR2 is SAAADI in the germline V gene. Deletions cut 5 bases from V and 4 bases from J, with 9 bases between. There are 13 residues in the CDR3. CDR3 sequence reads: CASSPGQGNTIYF. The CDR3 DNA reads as TGCGCCAGCAGTCCTGGACAGGGAAACACCATATATTTT.

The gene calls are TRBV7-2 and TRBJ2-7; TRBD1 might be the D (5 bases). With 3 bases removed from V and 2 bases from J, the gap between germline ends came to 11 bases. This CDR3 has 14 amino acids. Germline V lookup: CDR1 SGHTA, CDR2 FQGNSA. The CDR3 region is CASSFQGSPYEQYF. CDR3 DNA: TGTGCCAGCAGCTTTCAGGGCAGTCCCTACGAGCAGTACTTC. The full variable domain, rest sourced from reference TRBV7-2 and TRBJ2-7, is GAGVSQSPSNKVTEKGKDVELRCDPISGHTALYWYRQSLGQGLEFLIYFQGNSAPDKSGLPSDRFSAERTGGSVSTLTIQRTQQEDSAVYLCASSFQGSPYEQYFGPGTRLTVT.

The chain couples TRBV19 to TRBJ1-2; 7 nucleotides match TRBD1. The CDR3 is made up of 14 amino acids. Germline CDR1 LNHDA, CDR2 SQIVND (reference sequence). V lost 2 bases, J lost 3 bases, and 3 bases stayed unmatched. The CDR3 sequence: CASSINRGDYGYTF. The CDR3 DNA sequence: TGTGCCAGTAGTATAAACAGGGGCGACTATGGCTACACCTTC.

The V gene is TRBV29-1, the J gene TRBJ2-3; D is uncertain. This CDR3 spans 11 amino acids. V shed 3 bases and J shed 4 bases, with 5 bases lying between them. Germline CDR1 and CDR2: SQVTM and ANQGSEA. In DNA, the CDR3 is TGCAGCGTTGATGCAGCAGATACGCAGTATTTT. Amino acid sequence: CSVDAADTQYF.

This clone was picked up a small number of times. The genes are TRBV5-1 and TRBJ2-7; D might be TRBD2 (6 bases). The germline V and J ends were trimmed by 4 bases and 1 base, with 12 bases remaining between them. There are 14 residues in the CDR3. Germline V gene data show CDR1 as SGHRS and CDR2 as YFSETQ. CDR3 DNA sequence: TGCGCCAGCAGCCCGGCTGGGGGGTCCTACGAGCAGTACTTC. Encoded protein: CASSPAGGSYEQYF.

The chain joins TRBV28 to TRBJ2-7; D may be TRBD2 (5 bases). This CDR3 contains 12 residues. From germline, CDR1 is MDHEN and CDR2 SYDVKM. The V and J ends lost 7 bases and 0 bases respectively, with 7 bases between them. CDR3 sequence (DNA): TGTGCCAGCACCGGGAACTCCTACGAGCAGTACTTC. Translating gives CASTGNSYEQYF.

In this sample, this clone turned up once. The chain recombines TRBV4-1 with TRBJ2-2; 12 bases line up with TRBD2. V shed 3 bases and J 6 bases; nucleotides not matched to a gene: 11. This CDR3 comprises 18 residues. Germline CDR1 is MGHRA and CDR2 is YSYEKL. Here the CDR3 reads CASSHRTSGNHDAGELFF. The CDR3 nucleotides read TGCGCCAGCAGCCACCGGACTAGCGGGAATCACGATGCCGGGGAGCTGTTTTTT.

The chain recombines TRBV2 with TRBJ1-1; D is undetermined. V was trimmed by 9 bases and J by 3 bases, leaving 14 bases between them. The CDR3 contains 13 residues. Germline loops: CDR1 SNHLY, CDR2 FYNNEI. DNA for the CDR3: TGTGCCAGGTACGGTGGGCGCGACACTGAAGCTTTCTTT. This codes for CARYGGRDTEAFF.

CDR3 sequence reads: CASSLEDPDTQYF. CDR3 coding DNA: TGTGCCAGCAGCTTGGAGGACCCAGATACGCAGTATTTT. The chain links TRBV11-3 to TRBJ2-3; D is possibly TRBD2 (5 bases). Per the germline V gene, CDR1 is SGHNT and CDR2 is YENEEA. The CDR3 extends over 13 amino acids. Trimming shortened V by 3 bases and J by 4 bases, and 8 bases separated the two germline ends.

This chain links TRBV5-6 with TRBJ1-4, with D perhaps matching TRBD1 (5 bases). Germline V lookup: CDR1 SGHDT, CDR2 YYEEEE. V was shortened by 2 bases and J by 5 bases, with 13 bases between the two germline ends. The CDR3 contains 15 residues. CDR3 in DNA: TGTGCCAGCAGCTTTCGACAGCGGGGGAATGAAAAACTGTTTTTT. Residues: CASSFRQRGNEKLFF.

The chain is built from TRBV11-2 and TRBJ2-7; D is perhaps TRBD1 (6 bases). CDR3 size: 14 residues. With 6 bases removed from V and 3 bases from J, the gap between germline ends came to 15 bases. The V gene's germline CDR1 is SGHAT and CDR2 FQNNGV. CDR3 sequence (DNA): TGTGCCAGCAGTTTGGCAGGGGCAGACTACGAGCAGTACTTC. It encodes CASSLAGADYEQYF.

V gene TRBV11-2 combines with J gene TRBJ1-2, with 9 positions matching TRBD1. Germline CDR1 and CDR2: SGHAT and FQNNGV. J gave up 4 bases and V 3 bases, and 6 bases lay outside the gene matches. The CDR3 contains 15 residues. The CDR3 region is CASSLEGQGSYGYTF. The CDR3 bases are TGTGCCAGCAGCTTGGAGGGACAGGGTTCCTATGGCTACACCTTC.

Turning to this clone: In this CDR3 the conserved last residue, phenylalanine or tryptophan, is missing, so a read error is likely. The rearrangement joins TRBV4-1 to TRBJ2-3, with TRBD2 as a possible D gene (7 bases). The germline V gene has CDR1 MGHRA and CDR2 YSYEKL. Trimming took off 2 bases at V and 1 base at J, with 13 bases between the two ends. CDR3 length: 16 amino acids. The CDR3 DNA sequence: TGCGCCAGCAGCCAACGGGGGGCCCTTCGCACAGATACGCAGTATCTT. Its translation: CASSQRGALRTDTQYL.

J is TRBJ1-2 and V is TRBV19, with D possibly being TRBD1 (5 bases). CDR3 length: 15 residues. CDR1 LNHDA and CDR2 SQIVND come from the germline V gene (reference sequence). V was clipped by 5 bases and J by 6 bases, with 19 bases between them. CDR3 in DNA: TGTGCCAGTAGTTTATTCGGGGGTGAGAGGAATGGCTACACCTTC. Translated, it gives CASSLFGGERNGYTF.

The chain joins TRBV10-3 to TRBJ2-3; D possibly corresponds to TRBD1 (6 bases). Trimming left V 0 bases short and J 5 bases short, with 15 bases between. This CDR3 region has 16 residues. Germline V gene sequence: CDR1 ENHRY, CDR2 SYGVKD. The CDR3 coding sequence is TGTGCCATCAGTGAGTCTGGGACAATAGGGGTAGATACGCAGTATTTT. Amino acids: CAISESGTIGVDTQYF.

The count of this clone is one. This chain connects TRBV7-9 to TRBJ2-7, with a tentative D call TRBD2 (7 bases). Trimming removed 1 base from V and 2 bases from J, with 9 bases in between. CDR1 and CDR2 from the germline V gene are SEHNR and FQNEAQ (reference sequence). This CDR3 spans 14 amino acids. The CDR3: CASSLVGGPYEQYF. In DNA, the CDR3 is TGTGCCAGCAGCTTAGTGGGGGGGCCCTACGAGCAGTACTTC.

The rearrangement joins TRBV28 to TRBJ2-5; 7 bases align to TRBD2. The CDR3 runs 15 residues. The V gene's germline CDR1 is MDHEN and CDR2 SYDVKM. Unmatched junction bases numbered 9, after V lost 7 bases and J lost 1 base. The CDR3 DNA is TGTGCCAGCATACCCCTAGCGGAGCCCCAAGAGACCCAGTACTTC. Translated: CASIPLAEPQETQYF.

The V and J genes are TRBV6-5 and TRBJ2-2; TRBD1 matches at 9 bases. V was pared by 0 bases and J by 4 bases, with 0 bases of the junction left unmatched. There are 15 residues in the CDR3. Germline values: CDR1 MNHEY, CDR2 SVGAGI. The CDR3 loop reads CASSYSTGGTGELFF. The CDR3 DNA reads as TGTGCCAGCAGTTACTCGACAGGGGGCACCGGGGAGCTGTTTTTT.

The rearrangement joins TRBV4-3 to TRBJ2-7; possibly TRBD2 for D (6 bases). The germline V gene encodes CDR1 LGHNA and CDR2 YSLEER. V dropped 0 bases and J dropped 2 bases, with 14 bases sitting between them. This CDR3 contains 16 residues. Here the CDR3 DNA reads TGCGCCAGCAGCCAAGATCGGAGGGGACCTGCCTACGAGCAGTACTTC. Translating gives CASSQDRRGPAYEQYF.

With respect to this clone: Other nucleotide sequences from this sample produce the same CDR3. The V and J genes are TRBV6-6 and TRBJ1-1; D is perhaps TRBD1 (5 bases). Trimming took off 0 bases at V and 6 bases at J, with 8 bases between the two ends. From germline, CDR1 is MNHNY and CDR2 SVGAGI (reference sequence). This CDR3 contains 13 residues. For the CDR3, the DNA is TGTGCCAGCAGTTACTCGACGGGGGCTGAAGCTTTCTTT. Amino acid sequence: CASSYSTGAEAFF.

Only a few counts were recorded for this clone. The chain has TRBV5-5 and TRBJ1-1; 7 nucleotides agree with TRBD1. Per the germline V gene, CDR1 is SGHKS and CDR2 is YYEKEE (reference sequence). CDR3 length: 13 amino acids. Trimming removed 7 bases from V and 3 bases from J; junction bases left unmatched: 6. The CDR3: CASVQGLDTEAFF. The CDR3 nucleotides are TGTGCCAGCGTACAGGGGTTGGACACTGAAGCTTTCTTT.